This T cell receptor (beta chain) was profiled in a study of shared clonotypes between healthy human individuals. Study-wide results and limits: Sample collection involved blood only; tissue repertoires are likely different.

CDR1 MNHEY and CDR2 SMNVEV come from the germline V gene (reference sequence). V lost 2 bases, J lost 7 bases, and 12 bases lay in between. The CDR3 is 14 residues long. Points on this clone: The antigen is unknown.

Data came from immunoSEQ multiplex PCR; TCRdb stores just in-frame clones and leaves some out. The sample has more than 450,000 clones, 79% seen once. The chain links TRBV27 to TRBJ1-5; D unclear. Input material: PBMCs. The clonotype was recovered from a middle-aged woman in good health. Some clones in this sample may be carry-over from other donors' samples. CDR3 DNA: TGTGCCAGCAGTTTACAACCGGGTTTGCAGCCCCAGCATTTT. It yields the protein CASSLQPGLQPQHF.